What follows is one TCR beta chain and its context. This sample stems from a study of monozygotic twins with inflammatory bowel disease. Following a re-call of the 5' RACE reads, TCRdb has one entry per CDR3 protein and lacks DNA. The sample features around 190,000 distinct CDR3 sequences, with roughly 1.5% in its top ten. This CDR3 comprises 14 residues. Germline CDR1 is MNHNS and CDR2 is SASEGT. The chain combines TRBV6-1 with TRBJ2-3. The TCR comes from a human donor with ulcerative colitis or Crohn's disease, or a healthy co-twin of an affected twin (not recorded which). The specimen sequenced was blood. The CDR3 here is CASSQTFRADTQYF.